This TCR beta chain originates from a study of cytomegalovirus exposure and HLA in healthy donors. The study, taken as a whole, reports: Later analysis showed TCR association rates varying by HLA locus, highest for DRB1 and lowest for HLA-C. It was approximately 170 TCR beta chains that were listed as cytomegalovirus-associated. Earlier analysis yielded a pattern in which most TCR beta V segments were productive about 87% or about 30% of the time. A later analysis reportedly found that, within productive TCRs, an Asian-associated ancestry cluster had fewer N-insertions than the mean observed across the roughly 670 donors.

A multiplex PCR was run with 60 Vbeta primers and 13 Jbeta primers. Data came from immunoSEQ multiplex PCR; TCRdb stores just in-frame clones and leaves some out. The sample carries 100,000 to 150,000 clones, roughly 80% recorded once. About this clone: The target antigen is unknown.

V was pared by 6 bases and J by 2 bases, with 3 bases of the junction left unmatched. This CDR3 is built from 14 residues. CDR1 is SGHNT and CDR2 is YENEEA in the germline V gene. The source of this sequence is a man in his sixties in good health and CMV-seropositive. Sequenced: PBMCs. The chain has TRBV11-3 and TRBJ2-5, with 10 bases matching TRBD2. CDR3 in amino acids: CASSGLADQETQYF. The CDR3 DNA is TGTGCCAGCAGTGGACTAGCGGATCAAGAGACCCAGTACTTC.